The rows below give T cell receptor beta chains drawn from one sample of a study of blood T cell repertoires in COVID-19. Clones were read by immunoSEQ multiplex PCR, and TCRdb kept only the in-frame ones, dropping some. The sample consists of 75,000 to 85,000 clones, around nine tenths of them appearing once. The material sequenced was peripheral blood. The origin of the receptors is a human donor in a cohort sampled during active COVID-19. CDR3s include the opening cysteine and the closing phenylalanine or tryptophan. Each record gives: J gene, clone size, V gene, CDR3 length, D gene, CDR3 protein, CDR3 DNA. A D gene is named only where the DNA matches it firmly. Not all rows give a size; the values are once, few, many and, for expanded clones, a class.

TRBJ2-1	.	TRBV5-4	15	.	CASSLEPGDHNEQFF	TGTGCCAGCAGCCTGGAGCCAGGGGACCACAATGAGCAGTTCTTC
TRBJ1-1	.	TRBV20-1	11	.	CSARGGAEAFF	TGCAGTGCTAGAGGGGGGGCTGAAGCTTTCTTT
TRBJ1-1	.	TRBV7-3	13	.	CASSLSGNTEAFF	TGTGCCAGCAGCTTAAGCGGGAACACTGAAGCTTTCTTT
TRBJ2-3	few	TRBV5-6	16	.	CASSLASAGLTDTQYF	TGTGCCAGCAGCTTGGCCTCGGCGGGGTTAACAGATACGCAGTATTTT
TRBJ2-5	once	TRBV5-6	16	TRBD2	CASSSRRRGGQETQYF	TGTGCCAGCAGCTCGAGGAGGCGGGGGGGCCAAGAGACCCAGTACTTC
TRBJ1-4	.	TRBV7-2	16	TRBD1	CASSLDHNRGREKLFF	TGTGCCAGCAGCTTAGATCACAACAGGGGGCGTGAAAAACTGTTTTTT
TRBJ2-7	.	TRBV4-1	16	.	CASSQDLSGLPYEQYF	TGCGCCAGCAGCCAAGATTTGAGCGGGCTCCCCTACGAGCAGTACTTC
TRBJ2-1	.	TRBV28	17	.	CASSHAYRLSSYNEQFF	TGTGCCAGCAGTCACGCGTACAGGCTAAGCTCCTACAATGAGCAGTTCTTC
TRBJ2-1	.	TRBV30	18	.	CAWSTLKETSPLFNEQFF	TGTGCCTGGAGCACCCTAAAGGAAACTAGCCCGTTATTCAATGAGCAGTTCTTC
TRBJ2-1	.	TRBV9	13	.	CASSVVGSREQFF	TGTGCCAGCAGCGTAGTGGGCTCCCGGGAGCAGTTCTTC
TRBJ2-2	few	TRBV7-3	18	TRBD2	CASSLNAGTSGSPGELFF	TGTGCCAGCAGCTTAAACGCAGGAACTAGCGGGAGTCCCGGGGAGCTGTTTTTT